This TCR beta chain is drawn from a study of blood T cell repertoires in COVID-19. Whole-study context: COVID-19 samples from acute and convalescent phases originated in the United States, Italy and Spain.

Methods used by the authors: Estimated nucleated cell counts came from reference gene primer amplification. Measured with immunoSEQ multiplex PCR; TCRdb has only the in-frame clones, and not every one. V and J calls and clone size are as listed in that table; D and trimming were resolved from the DNA. The sample lists around 220,000 clones; more than 75% were seen once. CDR1 is MGHRA and CDR2 is YSYEKL in the germline V gene. CDR3 length: 13 residues. Germline trimming cut 1 base from V and 4 bases from J; bases unmatched to any gene: 0. The clonotype originates from a man aged 40-49 years with active or convalescent COVID-19. This chain connects TRBV4-1 to TRBJ2-7, with 8 bases fitting TRBD2. Material for sequencing was peripheral blood. CDR3: CASSQGGGYEQYF. The CDR3 DNA reads as TGCGCCAGCAGCCAAGGCGGGGGGTACGAGCAGTACTTC.